This T cell receptor beta chain stems from a study of early stage breast cancer tumors. General observations from the study: Enriched TCRB sequences shared across patients were mostly commonly generated sequences. Tumors had 2.5 to 3-fold higher T cell density and higher clonality than adjacent normal breast tissue.

Sequencing used immunoSEQ multiplex PCR; TCRdb keeps in-frame clones, though not all of them. The data show 30,000 or so clones, 60% to 80% seen once. V lost 2 bases and J 7 bases, leaving 15 bases between the germline ends. The germline gives CDR1 MDHEN, CDR2 SYDVKM. This CDR3 contains 15 residues. This clone has a handful of counts. Its antigen is unidentified. The sequenced sample was blood. The chain joins TRBV28 to TRBJ1-5; possible D gene TRBD1, 6 bases. The sequence came from a person aged 40-50 years with breast cancer. The CDR3: CASSLGGGAGQPQHF. The CDR3 bases are TGTGCCAGCAGTTTAGGGGGGGGCGCAGGCCAGCCCCAGCATTTT.